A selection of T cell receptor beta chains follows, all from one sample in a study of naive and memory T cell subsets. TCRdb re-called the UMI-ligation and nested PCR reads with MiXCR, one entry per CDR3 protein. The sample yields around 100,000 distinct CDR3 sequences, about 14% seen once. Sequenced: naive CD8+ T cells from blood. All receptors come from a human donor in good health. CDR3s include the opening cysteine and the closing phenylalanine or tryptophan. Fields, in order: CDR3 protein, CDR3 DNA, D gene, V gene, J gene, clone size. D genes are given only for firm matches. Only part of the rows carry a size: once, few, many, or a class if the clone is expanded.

CATGLAHTGELFF	TGTGCCACCGGACTGGCCCACACCGGGGAGCTGTTTTTT	.	TRBV12-3/TRBV12-4	TRBJ2-2	few
CASSFQGGSTEAFF	TGTGCCAGCAGCTTTCAGGGAGGCAGCACTGAAGCTTTCTTT	.	TRBV5-4	TRBJ1-1	many
CASSEGTEFYGYTF	TGCGCCAGCAGCGAAGGGACGGAGTTCTATGGCTACACCTTC	.	TRBV4-3	TRBJ1-2	few
CASSLDGYNEQFF	TGTGCCAGCAGTTTAGACGGATACAATGAGCAGTTCTTC	.	TRBV12-3/TRBV12-4	TRBJ2-1	many
CASSSGDEQYF	TGTGCCAGCAGTTCAGGGGATGAGCAGTACTTC	.	TRBV12-3/TRBV12-4	TRBJ2-7	many
CAWTIGGNTEAFF	TGTGCCTGGACTATCGGGGGGAACACTGAAGCTTTCTTT	.	TRBV30	TRBJ1-1	.
CASSPGTSFLYEQFF	TGTGCCAGCTCTCCGGGGACTAGCTTTTTATATGAGCAGTTCTTC	TRBD2	TRBV27	TRBJ2-1	few
CASSLEFGLAEPMDF	TGTGCCAGCAGCTTGGAATTCGGACTAGCGGAGCCGATGGACTTC	TRBD2	TRBV5-4	TRBJ2-7	many
CASSVDLLDTQYF	TGTGCCAGCAGCGTAGACCTGCTGGATACGCAGTATTTT	.	TRBV9	TRBJ2-3	few
CASSLARPGENEQFF	TGTGCCAGCAGCTTGGCCCGGCCAGGGGAGAATGAGCAGTTCTTC	.	TRBV5-6	TRBJ2-1	.
CASSFTHRNEQFF	TGTGCCAGCAGTTTCACCCATCGGAATGAGCAGTTCTTC	.	TRBV12-3/TRBV12-4	TRBJ2-1	few
CASSFEGAGNEQFF	TGTGCCAGCAGTTTCGAGGGGGCGGGCAATGAGCAGTTCTTC	TRBD1	TRBV27	TRBJ2-1	.
CSVVGLAGELFF	TGCAGCGTTGTAGGGCTCGCCGGGGAGCTGTTTTTT	.	TRBV29-1	TRBJ2-2	.
CASSFVRTEEKLFF	TGTGCCAGCAGCTTTGTCAGGACTGAAGAAAAACTGTTTTTT	.	TRBV7-9	TRBJ1-4	.
CAWSQGPYNEQFF	TGTGCCTGGAGTCAAGGCCCCTACAATGAGCAGTTCTTC	.	TRBV30	TRBJ2-1	many
CSARTSGGLTYNEQFF	TGCAGTGCTAGGACTAGCGGGGGATTAACCTACAATGAGCAGTTCTTC	TRBD2	TRBV20-1	TRBJ2-1	.
CASRFFYEQYF	TGTGCCAGCAGGTTCTTCTACGAGCAGTACTTC	.	TRBV6-1	TRBJ2-7	many
CASSNGVYEQYF	TGTGCCAGTAGTAATGGGGTGTACGAGCAGTACTTC	.	TRBV19	TRBJ2-7	many
CASSDSLSSYEQYF	TGTGCCAGCAGTGATAGTTTAAGCTCCTACGAGCAGTACTTC	.	TRBV12-3/TRBV12-4	TRBJ2-7	few
CSVSTSGGVQPQHF	TGCAGCGTATCAACTTCAGGGGGCGTTCAGCCCCAGCATTTT	TRBD1	TRBV29-1	TRBJ1-5	many
CSARDGPAGYNEQFF	TGCAGTGCTAGAGATGGGCCAGCGGGCTACAATGAGCAGTTCTTC	.	TRBV20-1	TRBJ2-1	many
CASSFGQQTNYGYTF	TGTGCCAGCAGTTTTGGGCAGCAGACTAACTATGGCTACACCTTC	.	TRBV12-3/TRBV12-4	TRBJ1-2	few
CASSSRTGTGHTIYF	TGTGCCAGCAGCTCACGGACTGGGACGGGGCACACCATATATTTT	.	TRBV7-9	TRBJ1-3	.
CASSQAWGSQETQYF	TGCGCCAGCAGCCAGGCCTGGGGCAGCCAAGAGACCCAGTACTTC	.	TRBV4-3	TRBJ2-5	many
CASSSQETQYF	TGTGCCAGCAGCTCCCAAGAGACCCAGTACTTC	.	TRBV5-6	TRBJ2-5	many
CASSLLPTGNTEAFF	TGTGCCAGCAGCCTCCTTCCCACAGGGAACACTGAAGCTTTCTTT	.	TRBV7-9	TRBJ1-1	many
CASSLVGSTDTQYF	TGTGCCAGCAGCTTAGTTGGGAGCACAGATACGCAGTATTTT	.	TRBV7-2	TRBJ2-3	.
CATSRDGGFDIQYF	TGTGCCACCAGCAGAGATGGAGGGTTTGACATTCAGTACTTC	.	TRBV15	TRBJ2-4	.
CASSLPQGAMDTQYF	TGTGCCAGCAGCTTACCACAGGGGGCGATGGATACGCAGTATTTT	TRBD1	TRBV11-2	TRBJ2-3	.
CASSQPGGSYEQYF	TGCGCCAGCAGTCAACCAGGGGGCAGCTACGAGCAGTACTTC	TRBD1	TRBV23-1	TRBJ2-7	few
CSARLPGPNEQFF	TGCAGTGCTAGATTACCGGGGCCGAATGAGCAGTTCTTC	.	TRBV20-1	TRBJ2-1	.
CASSLVRFNEQYF	TGTGCCAGCAGTTTAGTCAGGTTCAACGAGCAGTACTTC	.	TRBV28	TRBJ2-7	.
CASSQGERGAYNEQFF	TGTGCCAGCAGCCAAGGAGAGCGGGGGGCCTACAATGAGCAGTTCTTC	TRBD2	TRBV3-1	TRBJ2-1	few
CASSQDQGGVDGYTF	TGCGCCAGCAGCCAAGATCAGGGAGGGGTTGATGGCTACACCTTC	.	TRBV4-3	TRBJ1-2	.
CAISESEEEGYNSPIHF	TGTGCCATCAGTGAGTCGGAGGAGGAGGGTTATAATTCACCCATCCACTTT	.	TRBV10-3	TRBJ1-6	.
CASSSRGLAGDTQYF	TGTGCCAGCAGTTCAAGGGGACTAGCGGGAGATACGCAGTATTTT	TRBD2	TRBV6-6	TRBJ2-3	few
CASSQGSGGADYEQYF	TGTGCCAGCAGCCAAGGATCGGGAGGGGCCGACTACGAGCAGTACTTC	TRBD2	TRBV4-2	TRBJ2-7	.
CAISESDRVTSYEQYF	TGTGCCATCAGTGAGTCGGATCGGGTAACTTCCTACGAGCAGTACTTC	.	TRBV10-3	TRBJ2-7	few
CASQTPGYASDTQYF	TGTGCCAGCCAGACCCCAGGGTACGCGTCGGATACGCAGTATTTT	.	TRBV6-1	TRBJ2-3	.
CASSLAGGGNNEQFF	TGTGCCAGCAGCCTAGCGGGGGGGGGGAACAATGAGCAGTTCTTC	TRBD2	TRBV12-3/TRBV12-4	TRBJ2-1	many
CASSTEISGGETQYF	TGTGCCAGCAGTACGGAAATCTCAGGGGGAGAGACCCAGTACTTC	TRBD1	TRBV28	TRBJ2-5	few
CSASVGQGSWSQPQHF	TGCAGTGCTAGCGTCGGACAGGGATCTTGGAGCCAGCCCCAGCATTTT	TRBD1	TRBV20-1	TRBJ1-5	.
CSGNSDSAYEQYF	TGCAGTGGCAATTCGGACAGCGCCTACGAGCAGTACTTC	.	TRBV20-1	TRBJ2-7	many
CASSPSTGSYSPLHF	TGTGCCAGCAGCCCATCCACAGGGAGTTATTCACCCCTCCACTTT	.	TRBV3-1	TRBJ1-6	.
CASSQLFGDRRFYEQYF	TGTGCCAGCAGCCAACTCTTCGGGGACAGGAGATTCTACGAGCAGTACTTC	TRBD1	TRBV14	TRBJ2-7	.
CASSASPEAVVPDEQYF	TGTGCCAGCAGTGCTAGCCCGGAGGCAGTGGTTCCGGACGAGCAGTACTTC	.	TRBV2	TRBJ2-7	.
CASSPRGGSDEQFF	TGTGCCAGCAGTCCTCGGGGGGGTAGTGATGAGCAGTTCTTC	TRBD2	TRBV6-5	TRBJ2-1	.
CASSQGWTGENEAFF	TGTGCCAGCAGCCAGGGCTGGACAGGGGAAAATGAAGCTTTCTTT	TRBD1	TRBV4-2	TRBJ1-1	many
CASSVDQREDEQFF	TGTGCCAGCAGCGTAGACCAGCGGGAGGACGAGCAGTTCTTC	TRBD2	TRBV9	TRBJ2-1	.
CASSASGKSSYEQYF	TGTGCCAGTAGTGCCTCAGGGAAGAGCTCCTACGAGCAGTACTTC	.	TRBV19	TRBJ2-7	.
CASSLYIGHYEQYF	TGTGCCAGCAGTTTATACATTGGCCACTACGAGCAGTACTTC	.	TRBV28	TRBJ2-7	.
CASSGSASTNEKLFF	TGTGCCAGCAGCGGGTCAGCCTCAACTAATGAAAAACTGTTTTTT	.	TRBV12-3/TRBV12-4	TRBJ1-4	many
CASSLTDSRGEQYF	TGTGCCAGCAGTTTAACAGACTCTAGAGGGGAGCAGTACTTC	.	TRBV12-3/TRBV12-4	TRBJ2-7	.
CASSYAIIRDREYGYTF	TGTGCCAGCAGTTACGCGATCATTCGGGACAGGGAGTATGGCTACACCTTC	TRBD1	TRBV28	TRBJ1-2	few
CASSWAGITGELFF	TGTGCCAGCAGTTGGGCAGGGATAACCGGGGAGCTGTTTTTT	.	TRBV27	TRBJ2-2	.
CAITEGQTYEQYF	TGTGCCATCACCGAGGGACAGACCTACGAGCAGTACTTC	TRBD1	TRBV10-3	TRBJ2-7	.
CASSYSGEQFF	TGTGCCAGCAGCTACTCTGGTGAGCAGTTCTTC	.	TRBV7-8	TRBJ2-1	many
CASSLGWQITYEQYF	TGTGCCAGCAGTTTAGGATGGCAGATCACCTACGAGCAGTACTTC	.	TRBV28	TRBJ2-7	few
CASSQDRGRYNEQFF	TGCGCCAGCAGCCAAGACCGGGGACGGTACAATGAGCAGTTCTTC	.	TRBV4-3	TRBJ2-1	few
CASSLGTATEAFF	TGTGCCAGCAGCTTGGGGACAGCGACTGAAGCTTTCTTT	TRBD1	TRBV7-9	TRBJ1-1	few